Shown below are 8 T cell receptor beta chains from a single sample sequenced in a study of response to subunit inactivated influenza vaccine. TCRdb re-analysed the RT-PCR reads in MiXCR, keeping a single row per CDR3 protein. The sample lists a few hundred thousand distinct CDR3 sequences, approximately 10% occurring once. The same specimen was also included in a second study, on T cells expressing NK-cell markers. That paper notes: UMIs accompanied the 5'RACE template switching by which TCR beta cDNA was made.

The sequencing used PBMCs from blood, collected on the day of vaccination. These receptors all stem from a man between 45 and 60 years old who received an inactivated influenza vaccine.

The chain is built from TRBV9 and TRBJ2-2; D remains unclear. The germline V gene encodes CDR1 SGDLS and CDR2 YYNGEE. The V and J ends lost 4 bases and 2 bases respectively, with 6 bases between them. CDR3 length: 13 amino acids. The CDR3 is CASSTRNTGELFF. Here the CDR3 DNA reads TGTGCCAGCAGCACCCGTAACACCGGGGAGCTGTTTTTT.

This chain connects TRBV7-2 to TRBJ2-1; D is undetermined. The CDR3 runs to 13 residues. Germline loops: CDR1 SGHTA, CDR2 FQGNSA. The V and J ends lost 1 base and 10 bases respectively, with 11 bases between them. The CDR3 DNA reads as TGTGCCAGCAGCTTAGTTTTGTCGGTGGAGCAGTTCTTC. It translates to CASSLVLSVEQFF. The full variable domain, in which reference TRBV7-2 and TRBJ2-1 provide the parts outside the CDR3, is GAGVSQSPSNKVTEKGKDVELRCDPISGHTALYWYRQSLGQGLEFLIYFQGNSAPDKSGLPSDRFSAERTGGSVSTLTIQRTQQEDSAVYLCASSLVLSVEQFFGPGTRLTVL.

The J gene is TRBJ2-2, the V gene TRBV24-1, with D perhaps matching TRBD1 (7 bases). Trimming took 10 bases from V and 0 from J, leaving 11 bases between them. Germline V gene lookup returns CDR1 KGHDR and CDR2 SFDVKD. There are 14 residues in the CDR3. The CDR3 protein is CATQGGSNTGELFF. The CDR3 nucleotides read TGTGCCACTCAGGGGGGCTCGAACACCGGGGAGCTGTTTTTT.

The chain employs TRBV20-1 and TRBJ2-1, with a weak D call TRBD1 (6 bases). The V gene's germline CDR1 is DFQATT and CDR2 SNEGSKA (reference sequence). Trimming left V 0 bases short and J 0 bases short, with 15 bases between. The length of the CDR3 is 17 residues. CDR3: CSARDSTGPSSYNEQFF. The CDR3, as DNA: TGCAGTGCTAGAGACTCTACAGGGCCTAGCTCCTACAATGAGCAGTTCTTC.

This clonotype was seen only a few times. V gene TRBV28 combines with J gene TRBJ2-5, with 9 bases that match TRBD1. The CDR3 length is 15 residues. The ends lost 5 bases at V and 5 bases at J; junction bases unmatched: 9. CDR1 and CDR2 (germline): MDHEN, SYDVKM. CDR3 coding DNA: TGTGCCAGCAGTCAGGACAGGGGAGGAGCGGAGACCCAGTACTTC. This encodes CASSQDRGGAETQYF.

This clonotype came up many times. V and J are TRBV4-2 and TRBJ2-3; 13 bases agree with TRBD2. The germline CDR1 and CDR2 sequences are LGHNA and YNFKEQ. The CDR3 sequence is 16 residues long. The trim removed 1 base at V and 5 bases at J, leaving 3 bases unmatched. The CDR3 bases are TGTGCCAGCAGCCAAGGACTAGCGGGGGGAGGAGATACGCAGTATTTT. Amino acids: CASSQGLAGGGDTQYF.

There are a few counts of this clonotype. The chain recombines TRBV28 with TRBJ2-7; D might be TRBD1 or TRBD2, each matching 5 bases. Germline CDR1 is MDHEN and CDR2 is SYDVKM. Trimming removed 2 bases at V and 9 bases at J, with 20 bases between. The CDR3 length is 15 residues. The CDR3 region has the DNA TGTGCCAGCAGTTTAGGAGGTCAGGGACGAGGTTCGCAGTACTTC. This sequence encodes CASSLGGQGRGSQYF.

This clonotype was found many times. J is TRBJ2-5 and V is TRBV5-1; 7 bases match TRBD2. V lost 5 bases to trimming and J lost 0 bases; unmatched junction nucleotides: 4. The CDR3 has 14 amino acids. From germline, CDR1 is SGHRS and CDR2 YFSETQ. CDR3 coding DNA: TGCGCCAGCAGGATGGGAGGGAACCAAGAGACCCAGTACTTC. Protein: CASRMGGNQETQYF.